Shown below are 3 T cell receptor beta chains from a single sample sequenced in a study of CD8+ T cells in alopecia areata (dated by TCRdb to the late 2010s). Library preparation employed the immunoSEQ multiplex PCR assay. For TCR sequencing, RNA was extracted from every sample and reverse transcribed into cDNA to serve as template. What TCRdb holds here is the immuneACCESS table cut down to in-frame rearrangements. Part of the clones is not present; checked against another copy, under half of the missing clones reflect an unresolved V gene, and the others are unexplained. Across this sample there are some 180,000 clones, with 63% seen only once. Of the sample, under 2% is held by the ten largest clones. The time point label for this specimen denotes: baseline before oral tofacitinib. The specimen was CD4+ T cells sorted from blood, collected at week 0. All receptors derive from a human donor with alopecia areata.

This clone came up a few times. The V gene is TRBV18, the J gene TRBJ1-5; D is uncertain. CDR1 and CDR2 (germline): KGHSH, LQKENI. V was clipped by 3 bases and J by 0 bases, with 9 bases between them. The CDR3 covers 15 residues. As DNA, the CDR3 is TGTGCCAGCTCACCCGGCCCCGATAGCAATCAGCCCCAGCATTTT. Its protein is CASSPGPDSNQPQHF.

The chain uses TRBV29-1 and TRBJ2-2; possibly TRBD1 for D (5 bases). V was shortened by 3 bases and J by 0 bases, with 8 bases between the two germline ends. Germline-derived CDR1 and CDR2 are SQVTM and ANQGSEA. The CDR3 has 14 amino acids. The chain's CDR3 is CSVEDIANTGELFF. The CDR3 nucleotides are TGCAGCGTTGAGGACATTGCGAACACCGGGGAGCTGTTTTTT.

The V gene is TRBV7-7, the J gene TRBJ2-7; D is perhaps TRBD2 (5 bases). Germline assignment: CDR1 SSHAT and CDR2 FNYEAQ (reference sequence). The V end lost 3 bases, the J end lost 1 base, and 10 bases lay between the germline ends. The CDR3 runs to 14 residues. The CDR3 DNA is TGTGCCAGCAGCTTTAGTCGGGATTCCTACGAGCAGTACTTC. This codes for CASSFSRDSYEQYF.